What follows is one T cell receptor beta chain and its context. The length of the CDR3 is 15 residues. From germline, CDR1 is SGHTA and CDR2 FQGTGA. Trimming took 2 bases from V and 2 from J, leaving 12 bases between them. Data came from immunoSEQ multiplex PCR; TCRdb stores just in-frame clones and leaves some out. The table records around 240,000 clones, just under 85% of them present only once. The sample comes from a study of blood T cell repertoires in COVID-19. About the study: Acute-phase and convalescent COVID-19 samples originated in the United States, Italy and Spain. Sources were T cells, B-cell-depleted T cells, or PBMCs; the material itself was cDNA or gDNA.

The specimen sequenced was peripheral blood. V gene TRBV7-3 combines with J gene TRBJ2-5, with a tentative D call TRBD2 (5 bases). This receptor was obtained from a woman older than 75 with acute or convalescent COVID-19. The CDR3 protein is CASSLLGGSQETQYF. Here the CDR3 DNA reads TGTGCCAGCAGCTTATTGGGCGGGTCTCAAGAGACCCAGTACTTC. The full variable domain, completed using reference TRBV7-3 and TRBJ2-5, is GAGVSQTPSNKVTEKGKYVELRCDPISGHTALYWYRQSLGQGPEFLIYFQGTGAADDSGLPNDRFFAVRPEGSVSTLKIQRTERGDSAVYLCASSLLGGSQETQYFGPGTRLLVL.